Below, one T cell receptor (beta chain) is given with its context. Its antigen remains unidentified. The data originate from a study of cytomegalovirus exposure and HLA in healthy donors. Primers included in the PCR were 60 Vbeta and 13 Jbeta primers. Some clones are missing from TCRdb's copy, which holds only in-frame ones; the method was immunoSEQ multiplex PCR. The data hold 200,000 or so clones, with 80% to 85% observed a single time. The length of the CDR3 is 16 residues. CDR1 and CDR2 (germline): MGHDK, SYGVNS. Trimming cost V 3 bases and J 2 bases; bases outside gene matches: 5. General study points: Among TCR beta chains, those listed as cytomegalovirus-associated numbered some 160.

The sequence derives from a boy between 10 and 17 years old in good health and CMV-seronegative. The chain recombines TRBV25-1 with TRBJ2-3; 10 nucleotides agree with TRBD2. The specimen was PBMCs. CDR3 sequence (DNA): TGTGCCAGCAGTGATACTAGCGGGGATTTCACAGATACGCAGTATTTT. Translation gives CASSDTSGDFTDTQYF.